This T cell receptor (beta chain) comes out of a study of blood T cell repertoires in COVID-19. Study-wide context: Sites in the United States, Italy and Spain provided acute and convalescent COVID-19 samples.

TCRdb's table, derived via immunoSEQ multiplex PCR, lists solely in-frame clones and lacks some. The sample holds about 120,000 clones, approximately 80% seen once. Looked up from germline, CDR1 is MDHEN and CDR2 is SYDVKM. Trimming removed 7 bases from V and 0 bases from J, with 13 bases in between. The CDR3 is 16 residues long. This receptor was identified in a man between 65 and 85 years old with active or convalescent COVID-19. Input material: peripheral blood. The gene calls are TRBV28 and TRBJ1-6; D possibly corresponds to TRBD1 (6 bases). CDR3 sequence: CASIQGGSSYNSPLHF. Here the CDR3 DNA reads TGTGCCAGCATACAAGGGGGTTCCTCCTATAATTCACCCCTCCACTTT.